The rows below give T cell receptor beta chains drawn from one sample of a study of regulatory T cells in long-lasting Graves disease. Using its own MiXCR run on the multiplex PCR reads, TCRdb lists one record per CDR3 protein. In the table there are under 450,000 distinct CDR3 sequences, about a quarter of which are singletons. The source material was peripheral blood mononuclear cells (PBMCs), sampled when the disease was refractory, from a patient treated with antithyroid drugs. These receptors came from a female donor with Graves disease. Both conserved end residues are part of each CDR3. The order of the fields is CDR3 DNA, CDR3 protein, clone size, V gene, J gene, D gene. D genes are given only for firm matches. Clone sizes are given selectively: once, few, many, or a class where the clone is expanded.

TGTGCCATCAGCAACACAGGGCCCCGGGGATATGAGCAGTTCTTC	CAISNTGPRGYEQFF	few	TRBV10-3	TRBJ2-1	-
TGTGCCAGTCGCCTCGGGGCCTCATACACTGAAGCTTTCTTT	CASRLGASYTEAFF	-	TRBV19	TRBJ1-1	-
TGCAGTGCTCAACATTTTACAGGCCCTGGAAACACCATATATTTT	CSAQHFTGPGNTIYF	few	TRBV20-1	TRBJ1-3	-
TGTGCCAGCAGCCCGTCTGCCTCCTACAATGAGCAGTTCTTC	CASSPSASYNEQFF	few	TRBV6-1	TRBJ2-1	-
TGTGCCAGCAGTTGGACCGGGACACAAAATTCACCCCTCCACTTT	CASSWTGTQNSPLHF	many	TRBV27	TRBJ1-6	-
TGTGCCAGCAGTTTGAGCAGGGGGCTTTATGGCACTGAAGCTTTCTTT	CASSLSRGLYGTEAFF	many	TRBV28	TRBJ1-1	TRBD1
TGTGCCAGCAAGGTGCCACAGGGTCGCTCTGGGGCCAACGTCCTGACTTTC	CASKVPQGRSGANVLTF	few	TRBV2	TRBJ2-6	-
TGCAGTGCTAGGGGGGGACAGGGGTTTAATCAGCCCCAGCATTTT	CSARGGQGFNQPQHF	once	TRBV20-1	TRBJ1-5	TRBD1
TGCGCCAGCAGCTTAGTGACTAGGTTTCTATCCCCCACTCTCGAGCAGTACTTC	CASSLVTRFLSPTLEQYF	-	TRBV5-1	TRBJ2-7	-
TGCAGTGCAACCCGACAGGGGCTAGGAAAACTGTTTTTT	CSATRQGLGKLFF	many	TRBV20-1	TRBJ1-4	TRBD1
TGTGCCAGCAGTTTTAAGGTCGGGTCCTGGAGCGTTGCGGGAGTCTACGAGCAGTACTTC	CASSFKVGSWSVAGVYEQYF	many	TRBV12-3/TRBV12-4	TRBJ2-7	TRBD2
TGCAGTGCCCTCAACCTGCCGGGACTAGCGGGAGGGGGTGTACACAATGAGCAGTTCTTC	CSALNLPGLAGGGVHNEQFF	-	TRBV20-1	TRBJ2-1	TRBD2
TGTGCCAGCAGCGCCCGCCAGGGCTTAGGCGCTGGAAACACCATATATTTT	CASSARQGLGAGNTIYF	-	TRBV9	TRBJ1-3	-
TGCGCCAGCAGCCGGATTATGGGAGAAAAACTGTTTTTT	CASSRIMGEKLFF	-	TRBV5-1	TRBJ1-4	-
TGTGCCAGCAGCTTGAGGGAACAAGCTGAAGCTTTCTTT	CASSLREQAEAFF	few	TRBV7-2	TRBJ1-1	-
TGTGCCAGCAGTTACTCGATGCAGGGGCGAACCTCCTACGAGCAGTACTTC	CASSYSMQGRTSYEQYF	many	TRBV6-2/TRBV6-3	TRBJ2-7	-
TGTGCCAGCAGCAAACACGTCGAGTCCTACAATGAGCAGTTCTTC	CASSKHVESYNEQFF	-	TRBV13	TRBJ2-1	-
TGTGCCAGCAGTGTGATCACAGGGGATGGCACCGGGGAGCTGTTTTTT	CASSVITGDGTGELFF	-	TRBV27	TRBJ2-2	TRBD1
TGTGCCAGCAGTGAGACAGGGCCCGGGGAGCTGTTTTTT	CASSETGPGELFF	few	TRBV6-1	TRBJ2-2	TRBD1
TGTGCCAGCAGTGCTCAACCGCGTACCAACAATGAGCAGTTCTTC	CASSAQPRTNNEQFF	-	TRBV2	TRBJ2-1	-
TGTGCCAGCAGTTCGCAAAGAGAAACTAGCAAAGGGTCCTACGAGCAGTACTTC	CASSSQRETSKGSYEQYF	many	TRBV28	TRBJ2-7	-
TGTGCCAGCAGCTTAGCCCGGTTTGGGGGGTTAAGGGATCAGCCCCAGCATTTT	CASSLARFGGLRDQPQHF	-	TRBV7-2	TRBJ1-5	-
TGTGCCAGCAGCCACCGAGACAGGGGCTATGGCTACACCTTC	CASSHRDRGYGYTF	many	TRBV6-1	TRBJ1-2	TRBD1
TGTGCCAGCAGGGCCGGACATGGGGGGAGGAACACCGGGGAGCTGTTTTTT	CASRAGHGGRNTGELFF	many	TRBV6-1	TRBJ2-2	-
TGTGCCAGCAGTTACGTACTCGACAATCAGCCCCAGCATTTT	CASSYVLDNQPQHF	-	TRBV6-2/TRBV6-3	TRBJ1-5	-
TGCAGCGTTGCCCAGGGGGTGAACACTGAAGCTTTCTTT	CSVAQGVNTEAFF	-	TRBV29-1	TRBJ1-1	TRBD1
TGTGCCAGCAGCTCGGCACTTCAAGAGACCCAGTACTTC	CASSSALQETQYF	-	TRBV11-3	TRBJ2-5	-
TGTGCCTGGAGTGTACTATCTAGCGGGGCCCAAGAGACCCAGTACTTC	CAWSVLSSGAQETQYF	once	TRBV30	TRBJ2-5	TRBD2
TGTGCCAGCAGCCCCCGTGATATCGGCTACACCTTC	CASSPRDIGYTF	few	TRBV7-2	TRBJ1-2	-
TGTGCCAGCAGCCAAGATCTAGTCTGGATGGGCACTGAAGCTTTCTTT	CASSQDLVWMGTEAFF	-	TRBV3-1	TRBJ1-1	-
TGTGCCAGCAGTTACCTTCCTAGCGACTACGAGCAGTACTTC	CASSYLPSDYEQYF	many	TRBV6-5	TRBJ2-7	-
TGTGCCAGCAGCAAAACTAGCGGGAGCCGGGGCGAGCAGTACTTC	CASSKTSGSRGEQYF	-	TRBV6-1	TRBJ2-7	TRBD2
TGTGCCAGCAGTGAAGGAGGGTGGAAAGAGACCCAGTACTTC	CASSEGGWKETQYF	-	TRBV25-1	TRBJ2-5	-
TGTGCCAGTAGTATACCCGGCGCGAGGGGGCGGCGGGAGCAGTACTTC	CASSIPGARGRREQYF	few	TRBV19	TRBJ2-7	TRBD1
TGTGCCACCAGTGATTCGGGTCCGGAGGAGCTGTTTTTT	CATSDSGPEELFF	few	TRBV24-1	TRBJ2-2	-
TGTGCCAGCAGTTCAGGGATCTACGAGCAGTACTTC	CASSSGIYEQYF	many	TRBV28	TRBJ2-7	-
TGTGCCAGCAGCTTATTTAGCGGGAGCCCTAGCACAGATACGCAGTATTTT	CASSLFSGSPSTDTQYF	-	TRBV5-4	TRBJ2-3	TRBD2
TGTGCCAGCAGCTTAGGTTCTAGCGGGACCTCCTACGAGCAGTACTTC	CASSLGSSGTSYEQYF	-	TRBV7-9	TRBJ2-7	TRBD2
TGCGCCAGTTCGAGTGGGGCGAACCAAGAGACCCAGTACTTC	CASSSGANQETQYF	-	TRBV5-1	TRBJ2-5	-
TGTGCCACCAGTGATTCCGGGACTAGCGGCTACGAGCAGTACTTC	CATSDSGTSGYEQYF	-	TRBV24-1	TRBJ2-7	TRBD2
TGTGCCAGTTCAGGGATCGAGAACACTGAAGCTTTCTTT	CASSGIENTEAFF	many	TRBV28	TRBJ1-1	-
TGTGCCAGCAGCTTAGCTCACGGGACTCCGAGCAAAAACATTCAGTACTTC	CASSLAHGTPSKNIQYF	many	TRBV11-2	TRBJ2-4	-
TGTGCCAGTACCTATGGACAGGGGAAGTATGGCTACACCTTC	CASTYGQGKYGYTF	few	TRBV19	TRBJ1-2	TRBD1
TGTGCCAGCAGTCCGGGCCTCGAGCAGTACTTC	CASSPGLEQYF	-	TRBV28	TRBJ2-7	-
TGCGCCAGCAGAGAAGATCAGGGGGCCTCCCGAGCACCCCTCCACTTT	CASREDQGASRAPLHF	few	TRBV5-1	TRBJ1-6	TRBD1
TGCGCCAGCAGTGCCCCAGGGGGTGGTCAGCCCCAGCATTTT	CASSAPGGGQPQHF	-	TRBV10-2	TRBJ1-5	TRBD1
TGTGCCAGCAGCTTGAGGTCTGGGGCCGGGGAGCTGTTTTTT	CASSLRSGAGELFF	-	TRBV11-2	TRBJ2-2	-
TGCGCCAGCAGCCCCCTCGTGGGGGGGACTAATGAAAAACTGTTTTTT	CASSPLVGGTNEKLFF	-	TRBV5-1	TRBJ1-4	-
TGTGCCACCAGCGATTTATCAGCGGCACAAGAGACCCGGTACTTC	CATSDLSAAQETRYF	-	TRBV24-1	TRBJ2-5	-